These 22 T cell receptor beta chains were sequenced from one sample in a study of blood T cell repertoires in COVID-19. Sequencing used immunoSEQ multiplex PCR; TCRdb keeps in-frame clones, though not all of them. The repertoire holds hundreds of thousands of clones, with approximately 90% as singletons. The sequenced sample consisted of PBMCs or T cells enriched from blood (not recorded which). These receptors were taken from a man in his forties who had recovered from COVID-19.

This sequence joins TRBV28 and TRBJ1-4, with 7 bases that match TRBD1. Germline V gives CDR1 MDHEN, CDR2 SYDVKM. The CDR3 consists of 14 residues. The J segment lost 7 bases and the V segment lost 6 bases, leaving 8 bases of the junction unmatched. The CDR3 DNA reads as TGTGCCAGCAGCCCTGACAGGGTTTCTGAAAAACTGTTTTTT. It specifies CASSPDRVSEKLFF.

Here the CDR3 DNA reads TGTGCCAGCAGTTACTCGGGCAGGGTTGGCTACACCTTC. Protein sequence: CASSYSGRVGYTF. The V call is TRBV6-5, the J call TRBJ1-2; D may be TRBD1 (5 bases). Trimming took 0 bases from V and 7 from J, leaving 9 bases between them. The CDR3 sequence is 13 residues long. CDR1 is MNHEY, CDR2 SVGAGI, per germline.

The genes are TRBV25-1 and TRBJ2-1, with TRBD2 identical over 8 bases. This CDR3 has 11 amino acids. J gave up 15 bases and V 2 bases, and 3 bases lay outside the gene matches. In germline, CDR1 is MGHDK, CDR2 SYGVNS. CDR3 loop: CASSELAGLFF. The CDR3, as DNA: TGTGCCAGCAGTGAACTAGCGGGTCTGTTCTTC.

The chain couples TRBV6-5 to TRBJ1-5, with D tentatively TRBD1 (5 bases). Per germline, CDR1 MNHEY and CDR2 SVGAGI. The V and J ends lost 8 bases and 2 bases respectively, with 7 bases between them. This CDR3 has 12 amino acids. The CDR3 DNA follows: TGTGCCAGCGAAGGGGGCAATCAGCCCCAGCATTTT. Translating it yields CASEGGNQPQHF.

The CDR3 spells CAISRGQEQETQYF. In DNA form, the CDR3 reads TGTGCCATCAGCAGGGGGCAAGAACAAGAGACCCAGTACTTC. V gene TRBV10-3 combines with J gene TRBJ2-5; TRBD1 aligns across 8 bases. Germline values: CDR1 ENHRY, CDR2 SYGVKD. This CDR3 has 14 amino acids. With V trimmed by 6 bases and J by 2 bases, 5 bases remained unmatched.

The chain employs TRBV28 and TRBJ2-7, with 10 bases identical to TRBD1. The CDR3 consists of 11 residues. V trimming: 5 bases; J trimming: 12 bases; junction bases outside the gene matches: 4. Germline V gene data show CDR1 as MDHEN and CDR2 as SYDVKM. The chain's CDR3 is CASSNRDRGYF. As DNA, the CDR3 is TGTGCCAGCAGTAACCGGGACAGGGGGTACTTC.

The CDR3: CASSLFGGGVSYNEQFF. The CDR3 region has the DNA TGTGCCAGCAGCTTATTTGGCGGGGGGGTATCCTACAATGAGCAGTTCTTC. The rearrangement joins TRBV7-8 to TRBJ2-1; 9 bases are shared with TRBD2. The CDR3 spans 17 residues. Germline trimming cut 2 bases from V and 1 base from J; bases unmatched to any gene: 6. The V gene's germline CDR1 is SGHVS and CDR2 FQNEAQ.

The chain has TRBV7-2 and TRBJ2-7, with D perhaps matching TRBD1 (5 bases). V gave up 1 base and J gave up 5 bases, with 12 bases separating them. CDR3 length: 14 amino acids. Germline V gene sequence: CDR1 SGHTA, CDR2 FQGNSA. CDR3 nucleotide sequence: TGTGCCAGCAGCTTAGGTCAAAAGGGGAACGAGCAGTACTTC. Translation gives CASSLGQKGNEQYF. The whole variable domain, filled in from reference TRBV7-2 and TRBJ2-7, reads GAGVSQSPSNKVTEKGKDVELRCDPISGHTALYWYRQSLGQGLEFLIYFQGNSAPDKSGLPSDRFSAERTGGSVSTLTIQRTQQEDSAVYLCASSLGQKGNEQYFGPGTRLTVT.

Worth noting for this clone: The same CDR3 can be traced to other DNA sequences in this sample. The chain links TRBV19 to TRBJ2-7, with 10 bases fitting TRBD2. Per germline, CDR1 LNHDA and CDR2 SQIVND (reference sequence). The CDR3 contains 14 residues. After removal of 5 bases from V and 1 base from J, the junction contained 2 bases not matched to a gene. CDR3 sequence: CASSLAGASYEQYF. The CDR3 nucleotides are TGTGCCAGTAGTCTAGCGGGAGCGTCCTACGAGCAGTACTTC.

The V and J genes are TRBV7-9 and TRBJ2-1; tentatively, D is TRBD2 (7 bases). The CDR3 has 15 amino acids. The germline V gene encodes CDR1 SEHNR and CDR2 FQNEAQ (reference sequence). Trimming left V 1 base short and J 7 bases short, with 14 bases between. The DNA for the CDR3 is TGTGCCAGCAGCTTAGGAGCCGAGGGGGGGAATGAGCAGTTCTTC. It yields the protein CASSLGAEGGNEQFF.

CDR3 region: CASSTTGRSNQPQHF. The CDR3, as DNA: TGTGCCAGTAGTACGACAGGGAGAAGCAATCAGCCCCAGCATTTT. The rearrangement links TRBV19 to TRBJ1-5; 7 bases match TRBD1. J gave up 1 base and V 4 bases, and 4 bases lay outside the gene matches. Germline CDR1 LNHDA, CDR2 SQIVND (reference sequence). The CDR3 has 15 residues.

The gene calls are TRBV9 and TRBJ1-1; D is perhaps TRBD1 (5 bases). Germline V gene lookup returns CDR1 SGDLS and CDR2 YYNGEE. The CDR3 is 14 amino acids. V lost 4 bases and J lost 4, with 14 bases in between. The CDR3 loop is CASSSRPGGTEAFF. Written as DNA, the CDR3 is TGTGCCAGCAGCTCCCGGCCGGGGGGCACTGAAGCTTTCTTT.

This chain uses TRBV7-8 with TRBJ1-4; D is uncertain. Trimming removed 2 bases at V and 3 bases at J, with 16 bases between. The germline V gene encodes CDR1 SGHVS and CDR2 FQNEAQ. The length of the CDR3 is 17 residues. The CDR3 spells CASSLILRGASNEKLFF. In DNA form, the CDR3 reads TGTGCCAGCAGCTTAATTTTGCGGGGTGCGTCTAATGAAAAACTGTTTTTT.

In this sample, this clone turned up a few times. The chain combines TRBV7-8 with TRBJ1-1; D possibly corresponds to TRBD1 (6 bases). Trimming took off 7 bases at V and 0 bases at J, with 15 bases between the two ends. The CDR3 is 15 amino acids. Germline V gene sequence: CDR1 SGHVS, CDR2 FQNEAQ. Here the CDR3 DNA reads TGTGCCAGCAACCTTAACAGGGTTGTGAACACTGAAGCTTTCTTT. It codes for CASNLNRVVNTEAFF.

This clone was seen only a few times. The V call is TRBV28, the J call TRBJ1-2, with 7 positions matching TRBD1. This CDR3 spans 19 amino acids. Trimming at V came to 6 bases and at J to 5 bases, leaving 24 bases not matched to a gene. Germline V gives CDR1 MDHEN, CDR2 SYDVKM. This CDR3 reads CASRLPLLGGRGRGYGYTF. In DNA form, the CDR3 reads TGTGCCAGCAGACTCCCTTTGTTAGGGGGCCGAGGAAGAGGTTATGGCTACACCTTC.

V usage is TRBV9 and J usage is TRBJ2-6; 7 nucleotides match TRBD1. CDR1 SGDLS and CDR2 YYNGEE come from the germline V gene. J gave up 0 bases and V 0 bases, and 6 bases lay outside the gene matches. The CDR3 consists of 18 residues. The CDR3 bases are TGTGCCAGCAGCGTAGATTGGGGACAGCGCTCTGGGGCCAACGTCCTGACTTTC. As protein: CASSVDWGQRSGANVLTF.

The chain links TRBV9 to TRBJ1-4, with D possibly being TRBD1 (5 bases). Germline loops: CDR1 SGDLS, CDR2 YYNGEE. V gave up 0 bases and J gave up 6 bases, with 9 bases separating them. The CDR3 sequence is 14 residues long. Here the CDR3 DNA reads TGTGCCAGCAGCGTAGGGGGCGCCGATGAAAAACTGTTTTTT. Translated: CASSVGGADEKLFF.

The chain couples TRBV5-1 to TRBJ1-1, with 7 nucleotides matching TRBD1. The CDR3 consists of 15 residues. V trimming: 2 bases; J trimming: 5 bases; junction bases outside the gene matches: 9. From germline, CDR1 is SGHRS and CDR2 YFSETQ. CDR3 sequence: CASSLNRGHQTEAFF. CDR3 in DNA: TGCGCCAGCAGCTTAAACAGGGGCCACCAGACTGAAGCTTTCTTT.

This rearrangement joins TRBV19 to TRBJ1-4, with 9 bases that match TRBD1. This CDR3 is 15 amino acids long. Losses at the gene ends were 5 bases for V and 8 bases for J; bases not matched to a gene: 9. Per the germline V gene, CDR1 is LNHDA and CDR2 is SQIVND (reference sequence). The CDR3 protein is CASSVQGTGQEKLFF. The DNA of the CDR3 is TGTGCCAGTAGTGTACAGGGGACAGGGCAAGAAAAACTGTTTTTT.

This clone was seen a single time. This rearrangement joins TRBV9 to TRBJ1-3; D ambiguous. V lost 3 bases and J 0 bases, leaving 13 bases between the germline ends. The CDR3 is 16 amino acids. CDR1 and CDR2 from the germline V gene are SGDLS and YYNGEE. The CDR3 sequence is CASSARQEPSGNTIYF. In nucleotides, the CDR3 is TGTGCCAGCAGCGCCAGGCAAGAGCCCTCTGGAAACACCATATATTTT.

This chain uses TRBV7-2 with TRBJ1-1; maybe TRBD1 (5 bases). This CDR3 contains 16 residues. Germline V gene data show CDR1 as SGHTA and CDR2 as FQGNSA. The V gene lost 5 bases and the J gene lost 0 bases, with 16 bases spanning the gap. CDR3 sequence: CASSPHRAGMNTEAFF. Here the CDR3 DNA reads TGTGCCAGCAGCCCCCACCGGGCAGGGATGAACACTGAAGCTTTCTTT.

The chain recombines TRBV10-3 with TRBJ1-1; D call uncertain. V dropped 4 bases and J dropped 4 bases, with 13 bases sitting between them. Germline V gene data show CDR1 as ENHRY and CDR2 as SYGVKD. The CDR3 runs 14 residues. CDR3 bases: TGTGCCATCAGTGTGGCGGGGTTGGGCACTGAAGCTTTCTTT. It specifies CAISVAGLGTEAFF.